This TCR beta chain was profiled in a study of cytomegalovirus exposure and HLA in healthy donors. This CDR3 spans 16 amino acids. In germline, CDR1 is MGHDK, CDR2 SYGVNS. J was trimmed by 8 bases and V by 4 bases; bases with no gene match: 11. Clones were sequenced by immunoSEQ multiplex PCR, and TCRdb holds only the in-frame ones, with some missing. The data contain a few hundred thousand clones, 65% to 90% of them singletons. This clone appeared once. The receptor was derived from a woman younger than 35 in good health and CMV-seronegative. The rearrangement uses TRBV25-1 and TRBJ1-4; 9 bases match TRBD1. Sequenced: PBMCs. CDR3 loop: CASSAFVGTGREKLFF. The CDR3, as DNA: TGTGCCAGCAGTGCCTTCGTCGGGACAGGGAGGGAAAAACTGTTTTTT.